This is a list of T cell receptor beta chains from one sample in a study of cytomegalovirus exposure and HLA in healthy donors. Repertoires were generated with immunoSEQ multiplex PCR, while TCRdb's copy carries only in-frame clones and drops some. This sample carries some 180,000 clones, approximately 82% of them seen once, and the ten largest clones take about 1.8%. Sample: PBMCs. Every receptor here comes from a man aged 35-49 years in good health and CMV-seropositive. Each CDR3 is given with its conserved first and last residue. The D gene is left open where the match is weak. The size entry is marked missing in some rows and otherwise reads once, few, many or a size class.

16 . TRBJ2-5 TRBV4-3 TRBD1 TGCGCCAGCAGCCAAGGTTGGACAGGGGAGCAAGAGACCCAGTACTTC CASSQGWTGEQETQYF
13 . TRBJ1-2 TRBV15 TRBD1 TGTGCCACCAGCAGGGGACAGTCCTATGGCTACACCTTC CATSRGQSYGYTF
17 . TRBJ2-6 TRBV18 TRBD1 TGTGCCAGCTCACCGGGACAGGGGAGCTCTGGGGCCAACGTCCTGACTTTC CASSPGQGSSGANVLTF
16 . TRBJ2-1 TRBV11-2 TRBD2 TGTGCCAGCAGCTTAGGTATAGCGGGAGGATACAATGAGCAGTTCTTC CASSLGIAGGYNEQFF
15 . TRBJ1-4 TRBV9 TRBD1 TGTGCCAGCAGCGTAAACAGGGGGGTCAATGAAAAACTGTTTTTT CASSVNRGVNEKLFF
14 . TRBJ2-7 TRBV9 . TGTGCCAGCAGCGTACTAGCGTATCCCTACGAGCAGTACTTC CASSVLAYPYEQYF
12 . TRBJ1-1 TRBV29-1 TRBD1 TGCAGCGCCCTGACAGGGGGCACTGAAGCTTTCTTT CSALTGGTEAFF
17 . TRBJ2-3 TRBV7-3 TRBD2 TGTGCCAGCAGCGGGGGGGCTAGCGGGAGTAACACAGATACGCAGTATTTT CASSGGASGSNTDTQYF
16 . TRBJ2-5 TRBV28 . TGTGCCAGCAACAGGCGGAACTTCAGGGGGGTAAAGACCCAGTACTTC CASNRRNFRGVKTQYF
11 . TRBJ1-1 TRBV19 . TGTGCCAGTAGATCGTTCACTGAAGCTTTCTTT CASRSFTEAFF
15 few TRBJ2-7 TRBV28 TRBD1 TGTGCCAGCAGACCAGGGGACAGAAGCTCCTACGAGCAGTACTTC CASRPGDRSSYEQYF
14 few TRBJ2-5 TRBV6-1 . TGTGCCAGCAGACCACAGGGGGGGAGGGAGACCCAGTACTTC CASRPQGGRETQYF
17 . TRBJ2-5 TRBV5-1 . TGCGCCAGCAGCCGCACCCCCTCCAGCGGGTCCCAAGAGACCCAGTACTTC CASSRTPSSGSQETQYF
14 . TRBJ2-7 TRBV5-6 TRBD1 TGTGCCAGCAGCAAACCGACAGGGAACTACGAGCAGTACTTC CASSKPTGNYEQYF
15 . TRBJ2-7 TRBV9 TRBD1 TGTGCCAGCAGCCCCACCGGGACAGGGGCCTACGAGCAGTACTTC CASSPTGTGAYEQYF
15 few TRBJ2-3 TRBV29-1 . TGCAGCGCCCCGGGCCGGACAGCACACACAGATACGCAGTATTTT CSAPGRTAHTDTQYF
12 few TRBJ1-2 TRBV29-1 . TGCAGCGTTCAGGCCGCTAACTATGGCTACACCTTC CSVQAANYGYTF
14 . TRBJ1-2 TRBV6-1 . TGTGCCAGCAGTGACCGGACAGCTCTCTATGGCTACACCTTC CASSDRTALYGYTF
15 . TRBJ1-1 TRBV14 . TGTGCCAGCAGCCAAGATGTCCTTCCTCTCGGTGAAGCTTTCTTT CASSQDVLPLGEAFF
15 . TRBJ2-7 TRBV4-2 . TGTGCCAGCAGCTACGGCAAAGACTCGGGCTACGAGCAGTACTTC CASSYGKDSGYEQYF
14 . TRBJ2-5 TRBV11-3 TRBD2 TGTGCCAGCACCTTGGGACTAGCGCAAGAGACCCAGTACTTC CASTLGLAQETQYF
15 . TRBJ2-1 TRBV18 . TGTGCCAGCTCTACTAGGGGGAACTCCTACAATGAGCAGTTCTTC CASSTRGNSYNEQFF
17 . TRBJ2-7 TRBV4-2 . TGTGCCAGCAGTCGAGCAGGAGCGGGTACGGGAACCTACGAGCAGTACTTC CASSRAGAGTGTYEQYF
13 once TRBJ2-5 TRBV6-4 TRBD1 TGTGCCAGCAGCCCTACAGGGGTAGAGACCCAGTACTTC CASSPTGVETQYF
15 . TRBJ2-7 TRBV5-1 TRBD1 TGCGCCAGCACCGTGACTGGGACAGGGACCTACGAGCAGTACTTC CASTVTGTGTYEQYF
15 . TRBJ1-1 TRBV18 . TGTGCCAGCTCACCACCTCAGGGCCGCGACACTGAAGCTTTCTTT CASSPPQGRDTEAFF
15 . TRBJ2-1 TRBV7-3 TRBD2 TGTGCCAGCAGCTTAGGGACTAGCGGGAGCAATGAGCAGTTCTTC CASSLGTSGSNEQFF
13 once TRBJ2-1 TRBV5-8 TRBD1 TGTGCCACCCGGGACAGGGGGCAAAATGAGCAGTTCTTC CATRDRGQNEQFF
15 . TRBJ1-3 TRBV28 TRBD1 TGTGCCAGCAGTCCCGTCTCAGGGGGAAGAAACACCATATATTTT CASSPVSGGRNTIYF
15 . TRBJ1-2 TRBV5-1 TRBD1 TGCGCCAGCAGGGGGGGACAGACCACCTTTTATGGCTACACCTTC CASRGGQTTFYGYTF
12 . TRBJ2-2 TRBV29-1 TRBD1 TGCAGCGTTTTACAGGGGGCCGGGGAGCTGTTTTTT CSVLQGAGELFF
14 once TRBJ2-7 TRBV7-3 TRBD2 TGTGCCAGTAGCTTATTAGCGGGAGGAGGAGAGCAGTACTTC CASSLLAGGGEQYF
14 once TRBJ2-7 TRBV6-1 TRBD2 TGTGCCAGCAGAAGGACTAGCGGGAGCCTCGAGCAGTACTTC CASRRTSGSLEQYF
15 . TRBJ2-1 TRBV23-1 TRBD2 TGCGCCAGCAGTCCTACTAGCGGGGGTCCCAATGAGCAGTTCTTC CASSPTSGGPNEQFF
15 . TRBJ2-2 TRBV4-3 TRBD1 TGCGCCAGCAGCCGAACGACAGGGGGTACCGGGGAGCTGTTTTTT CASSRTTGGTGELFF
16 . TRBJ2-1 TRBV4-2 TRBD2 TGTGCCAGCAGCCTTAGTACTAGCGGACGCTACAATGAGCAGTTCTTC CASSLSTSGRYNEQFF
14 . TRBJ2-4 TRBV11-2 TRBD2 TGTGCCAGCAGCTTCGGTGGCGGGAGGAACATTCAGTACTTC CASSFGGGRNIQYF
11 . TRBJ1-2 TRBV20-1 TRBD1 TGCAACGCAGGGGGATCCTATGGCTACACCTTC CNAGGSYGYTF
14 . TRBJ1-2 TRBV10-1 . TGCGCCAGCAGTGTCCCTCGGTTTAACTATGGCTACACCTTC CASSVPRFNYGYTF
17 . TRBJ2-5 TRBV15 TRBD2 TGTGCCACCAGCAGAGATTATCCCACTAGCGGGGCAGAGACCCAGTACTTC CATSRDYPTSGAETQYF
14 . TRBJ2-3 TRBV27 . TGTGCCAGCAGTCAAATAGCGAGCGCAGATACGCAGTATTTT CASSQIASADTQYF
13 . TRBJ1-1 TRBV19 . TGTGCCAGTAAAGCGACCGAGAACACTGAAGCTTTCTTT CASKATENTEAFF
14 . TRBJ2-7 TRBV6-5 . TGTGCCAGCAGTTACTCCCAGAGGCTCTACGAGCAGTACTTC CASSYSQRLYEQYF
14 few TRBJ1-2 TRBV18 . TGTGCCAGCTCACCTGCCATATCGGGGTATGGCTACACCTTC CASSPAISGYGYTF
15 . TRBJ1-2 TRBV29-1 . TGCAGCGTTGAAGGGCGGGCGGGTTGGGACTATGGCTACACCTTC CSVEGRAGWDYGYTF
17 . TRBJ2-3 TRBV19 . TGTGCCAGTAGTATTCAGCGGAGTGAGATTAGCACAGATACGCAGTATTTT CASSIQRSEISTDTQYF
14 few TRBJ2-2 TRBV7-9 . TGTGCCAGCAGCTTAGCTCTGAACACCGGGGAGCTGTTTTTT CASSLALNTGELFF
16 . TRBJ2-3 TRBV28 TRBD1 TGTGCCAGCAGTTCTGGGGACAGTTTGAGCACAGATACGCAGTATTTT CASSSGDSLSTDTQYF
16 . TRBJ1-4 TRBV15 . TGTGCCACCAGCAGAGATCGGGCGGGGCGGGCTGAAAAACTGTTTTTT CATSRDRAGRAEKLFF
15 . TRBJ2-5 TRBV19 TRBD1 TGTGCCAGTAGTATCAGACAGGGCCCGCAAGAGACCCAGTACTTC CASSIRQGPQETQYF
18 . TRBJ2-1 TRBV4-3 . TGCGCCAGCAGCCAAGATCTCCCCGGCAGGGTTGGGTACAATGAGCAGTTCTTC CASSQDLPGRVGYNEQFF
17 . TRBJ2-5 TRBV5-1 TRBD2 TGCGCCAGCAGCGTGAGACTAGCGGGAGCCTCCCAAGAGACCCAGTACTTC CASSVRLAGASQETQYF
14 . TRBJ2-5 TRBV5-8 . TGTGCCAGCAGCTTGGGGCGGTACCAAGAGACCCAGTACTTC CASSLGRYQETQYF
15 . TRBJ2-7 TRBV10-3 TRBD1 TGTGCCATCAGTGAGTGGACAGGGCGCGGATACGAGCAGTACTTC CAISEWTGRGYEQYF
17 . TRBJ2-3 TRBV5-6 TRBD2 TGTGCCAGCAGCCTCCTTTTAGCGGGAGGTGGCACAGATACGCAGTATTTT CASSLLLAGGGTDTQYF
15 once TRBJ1-4 TRBV5-1 TRBD1 TGCGCCAGCAGCTTAGAGGGACAGGGTAATGAAAAACTGTTTTTT CASSLEGQGNEKLFF
13 . TRBJ2-7 TRBV2 TRBD2 TGTGCCAGCAGGACAAGACTAGCGGGCGAGCAGTACTTC CASRTRLAGEQYF
14 few TRBJ2-1 TRBV11-3 . TGTGCCAGCAGCTTAGCGGGGATCAGTGGTGAGCAGTTCTTC CASSLAGISGEQFF
13 . TRBJ2-5 TRBV28 . TGTGCCAGCAGCAAGATAGACAAAGAGACCCAGTACTTC CASSKIDKETQYF
14 . TRBJ2-2 TRBV27 TRBD1 TGTGCCAGCATGCAACAGGGGCGGACCGGGGAGCTGTTTTTT CASMQQGRTGELFF